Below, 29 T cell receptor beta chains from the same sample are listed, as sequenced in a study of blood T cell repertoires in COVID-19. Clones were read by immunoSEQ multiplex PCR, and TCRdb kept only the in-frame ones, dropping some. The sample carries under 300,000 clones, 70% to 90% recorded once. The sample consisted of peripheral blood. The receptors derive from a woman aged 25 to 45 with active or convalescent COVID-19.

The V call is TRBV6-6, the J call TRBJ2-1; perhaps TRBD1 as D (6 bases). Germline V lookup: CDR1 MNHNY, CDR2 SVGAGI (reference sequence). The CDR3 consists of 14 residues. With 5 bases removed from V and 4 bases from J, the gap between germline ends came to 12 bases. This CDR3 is CASSPRQAYNEQFF. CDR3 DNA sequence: TGTGCCAGCAGTCCCCGACAGGCATACAATGAGCAGTTCTTC.

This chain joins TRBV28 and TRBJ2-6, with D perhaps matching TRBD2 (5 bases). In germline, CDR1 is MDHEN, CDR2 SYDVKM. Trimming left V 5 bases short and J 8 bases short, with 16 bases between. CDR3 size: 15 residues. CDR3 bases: TGTGCCAGCAGTAGCCCGGCGGGTATGTCCAACGTCCTGACTTTC. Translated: CASSSPAGMSNVLTF.

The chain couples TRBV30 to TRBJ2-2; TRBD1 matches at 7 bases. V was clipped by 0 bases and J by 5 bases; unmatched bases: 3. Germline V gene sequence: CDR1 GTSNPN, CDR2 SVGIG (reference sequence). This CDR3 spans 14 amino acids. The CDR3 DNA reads TGTGCCTGGAGTGTTGACAGGGAAACCGGGGAGCTGTTTTTT. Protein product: CAWSVDRETGELFF.

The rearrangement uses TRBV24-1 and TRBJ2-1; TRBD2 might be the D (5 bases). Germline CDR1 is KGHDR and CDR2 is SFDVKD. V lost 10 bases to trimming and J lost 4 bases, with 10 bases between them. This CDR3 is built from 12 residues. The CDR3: CATQAAYNEQFF. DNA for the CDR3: TGTGCCACTCAAGCGGCTTACAATGAGCAGTTCTTC.

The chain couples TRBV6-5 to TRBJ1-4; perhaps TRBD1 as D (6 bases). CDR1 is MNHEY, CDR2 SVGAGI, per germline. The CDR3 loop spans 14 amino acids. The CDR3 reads CASLVRGANEKLFF. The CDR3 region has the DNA TGTGCTTCGTTAGTCAGGGGAGCTAATGAAAAACTGTTTTTT.

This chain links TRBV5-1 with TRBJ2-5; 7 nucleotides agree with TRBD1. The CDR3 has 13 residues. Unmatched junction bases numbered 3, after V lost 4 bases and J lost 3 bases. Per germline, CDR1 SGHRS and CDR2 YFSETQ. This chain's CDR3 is CASSPGTEETQYF. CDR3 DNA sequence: TGCGCCAGCAGCCCGGGGACAGAAGAGACCCAGTACTTC.

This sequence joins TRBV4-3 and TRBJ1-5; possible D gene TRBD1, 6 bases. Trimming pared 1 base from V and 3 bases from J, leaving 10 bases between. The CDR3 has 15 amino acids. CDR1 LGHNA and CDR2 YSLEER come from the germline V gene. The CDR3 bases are TGCGCCAGCAGCCAAGGGGGGCAGGTCAATCAGCCCCAGCATTTT. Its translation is CASSQGGQVNQPQHF.

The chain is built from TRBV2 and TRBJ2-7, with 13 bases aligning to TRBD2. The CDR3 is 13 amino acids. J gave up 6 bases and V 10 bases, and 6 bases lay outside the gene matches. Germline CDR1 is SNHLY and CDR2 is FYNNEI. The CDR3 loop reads CAIKLAGGLEQYF. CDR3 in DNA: TGTGCCATCAAACTAGCGGGAGGGCTCGAGCAGTACTTC.

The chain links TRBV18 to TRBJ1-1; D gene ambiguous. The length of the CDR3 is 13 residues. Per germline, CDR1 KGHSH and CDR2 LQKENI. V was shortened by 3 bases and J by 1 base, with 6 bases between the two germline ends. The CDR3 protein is CASSPAKNTEAFF. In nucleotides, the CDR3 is TGTGCCAGCTCACCCGCGAAGAACACTGAAGCTTTCTTT.

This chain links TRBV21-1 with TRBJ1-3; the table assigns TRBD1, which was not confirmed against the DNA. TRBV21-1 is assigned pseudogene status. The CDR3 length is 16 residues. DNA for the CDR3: TGTGCCAGCAGCACCCCCGGGACAGGGGGAGGAAACACCATATATTTT. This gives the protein CASSTPGTGGGNTIYF.

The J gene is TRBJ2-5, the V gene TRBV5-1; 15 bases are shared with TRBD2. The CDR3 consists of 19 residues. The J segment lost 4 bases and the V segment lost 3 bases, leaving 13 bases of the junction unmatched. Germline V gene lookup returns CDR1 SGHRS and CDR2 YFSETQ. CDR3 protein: CASSSTRTSGGAGGETQYF. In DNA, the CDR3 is TGCGCCAGCAGCTCTACTAGGACTAGCGGGGGGGCCGGTGGAGAGACCCAGTACTTC.

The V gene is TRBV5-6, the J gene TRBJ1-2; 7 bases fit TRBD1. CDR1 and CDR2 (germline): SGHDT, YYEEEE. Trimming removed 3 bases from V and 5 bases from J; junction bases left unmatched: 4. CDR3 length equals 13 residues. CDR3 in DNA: TGTGCCAGCAGCTCTAAACAGGGGTATGGCTACACCTTC. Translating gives CASSSKQGYGYTF.

CDR3 protein: CASRPDRVVGYTF. The CDR3 DNA sequence: TGTGCCAGCAGGCCGGACAGGGTAGTTGGCTACACCTTC. The V and J genes are TRBV2 and TRBJ1-2; 8 positions agree with TRBD1. The V segment lost 6 bases and the J segment 7 bases; nucleotides outside the gene matches: 7. The germline V gene encodes CDR1 SNHLY and CDR2 FYNNEI. The CDR3 consists of 13 residues.

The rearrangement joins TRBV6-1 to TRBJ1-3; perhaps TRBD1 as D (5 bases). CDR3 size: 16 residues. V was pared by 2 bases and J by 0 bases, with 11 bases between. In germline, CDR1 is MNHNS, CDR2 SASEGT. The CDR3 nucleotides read TGTGCCAGCAGTGAACAGGGCCACTACTCTGGAAACACCATATATTTT. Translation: CASSEQGHYSGNTIYF.

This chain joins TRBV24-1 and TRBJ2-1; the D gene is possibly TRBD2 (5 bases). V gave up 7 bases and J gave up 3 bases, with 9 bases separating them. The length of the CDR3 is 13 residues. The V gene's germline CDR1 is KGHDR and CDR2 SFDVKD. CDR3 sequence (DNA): TGTGCCACCAGCACCGGGATCTACAATGAGCAGTTCTTC. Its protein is CATSTGIYNEQFF.

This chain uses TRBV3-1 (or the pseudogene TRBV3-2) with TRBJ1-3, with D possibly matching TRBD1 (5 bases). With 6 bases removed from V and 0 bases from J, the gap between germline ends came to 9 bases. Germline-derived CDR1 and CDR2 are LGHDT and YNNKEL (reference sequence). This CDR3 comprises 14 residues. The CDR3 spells CASRRDVSGNTIYF. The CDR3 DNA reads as TGTGCCAGCAGGCGGGACGTCTCTGGAAACACCATATATTTT.

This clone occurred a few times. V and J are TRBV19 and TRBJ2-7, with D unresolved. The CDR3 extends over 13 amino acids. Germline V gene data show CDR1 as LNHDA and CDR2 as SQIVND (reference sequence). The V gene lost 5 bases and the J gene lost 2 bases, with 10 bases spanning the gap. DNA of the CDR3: TGTGCCAGTAGTGCGGCCGGAACCTACGAGCAGTACTTC. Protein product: CASSAAGTYEQYF.

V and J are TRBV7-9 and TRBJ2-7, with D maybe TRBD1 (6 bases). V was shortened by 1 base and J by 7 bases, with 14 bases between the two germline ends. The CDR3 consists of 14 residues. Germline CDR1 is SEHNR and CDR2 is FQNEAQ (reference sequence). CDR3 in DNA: TGTGCCAGCAGCTTAGTCGGGGTTCAGGGGGAGCAGTACTTC. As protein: CASSLVGVQGEQYF. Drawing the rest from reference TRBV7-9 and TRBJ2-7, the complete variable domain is DTGVSQNPRHKITKRGQNVTFRCDPISEHNRLYWYRQTLGQGPEFLTYFQNEAQLEKSRLLSDRFSAERPKGSFSTLEIQRTEQGDSAMYLCASSLVGVQGEQYFGPGTRLTVT.

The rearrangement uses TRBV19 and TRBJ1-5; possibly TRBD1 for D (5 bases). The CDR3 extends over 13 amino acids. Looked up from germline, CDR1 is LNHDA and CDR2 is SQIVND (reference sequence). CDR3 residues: CASFREEEKPQHF. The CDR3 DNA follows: TGTGCGTCGTTCAGGGAGGAAGAGAAGCCCCAGCATTTT.

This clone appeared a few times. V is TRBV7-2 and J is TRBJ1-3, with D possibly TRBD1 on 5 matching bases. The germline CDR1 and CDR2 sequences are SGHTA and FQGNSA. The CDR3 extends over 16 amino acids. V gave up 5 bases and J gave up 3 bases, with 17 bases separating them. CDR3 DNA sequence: TGTGCCAGCAGCCCCCCCGGGGGGATCTTTGGAAACACCATATATTTT. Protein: CASSPPGGIFGNTIYF.

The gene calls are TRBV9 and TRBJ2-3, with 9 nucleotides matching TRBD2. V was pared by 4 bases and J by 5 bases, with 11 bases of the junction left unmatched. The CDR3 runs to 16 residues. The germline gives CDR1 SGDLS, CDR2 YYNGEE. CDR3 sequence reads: CASSKTSGSGEDTQYF. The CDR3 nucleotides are TGTGCCAGCAGCAAGACTAGCGGCTCTGGGGAAGATACGCAGTATTTT.

The CDR3 here is CASSPGWRGLLNEQFF. In nucleotides, the CDR3 is TGTGCCAGCAGTCCCGGATGGCGGGGGCTGCTGAATGAGCAGTTCTTC. The chain employs TRBV6-2 or TRBV6-3 and TRBJ2-1, with D perhaps TRBD2 (7 bases). Looked up from germline, CDR1 is MNHEY and CDR2 is SVGEGT. V lost 5 bases and J lost 7, with 21 bases in between. There are 16 residues in the CDR3.

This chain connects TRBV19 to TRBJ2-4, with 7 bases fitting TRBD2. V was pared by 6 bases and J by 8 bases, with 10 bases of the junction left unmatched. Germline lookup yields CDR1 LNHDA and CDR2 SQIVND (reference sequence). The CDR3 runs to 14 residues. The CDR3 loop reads CASRRFPGGDIQYF. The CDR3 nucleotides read TGTGCCAGTAGGAGATTCCCGGGGGGAGACATTCAGTACTTC.

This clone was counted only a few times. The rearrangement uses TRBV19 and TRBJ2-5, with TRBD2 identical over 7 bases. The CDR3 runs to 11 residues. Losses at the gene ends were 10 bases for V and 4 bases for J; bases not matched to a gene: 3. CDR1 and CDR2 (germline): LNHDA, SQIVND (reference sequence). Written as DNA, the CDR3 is TGTGCCACCCGCGGGGGAGAGACCCAGTACTTC. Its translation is CATRGGETQYF.

The CDR3, as DNA: TGTGCCAGCAGTTTACGTACAGGGGGTGGCTACACCTTC. As protein: CASSLRTGGGYTF. This chain connects TRBV27 to TRBJ1-2, with 8 bases identical to TRBD1. After removal of 2 bases from V and 7 bases from J, the junction contained 3 bases not matched to a gene. CDR1 MNHEY and CDR2 SMNVEV come from the germline V gene (reference sequence). This CDR3 is built from 13 residues.

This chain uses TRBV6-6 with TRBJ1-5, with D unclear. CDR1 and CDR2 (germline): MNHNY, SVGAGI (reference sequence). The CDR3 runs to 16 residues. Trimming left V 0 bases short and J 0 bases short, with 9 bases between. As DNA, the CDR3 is TGTGCCAGCAGTTACTCGCGGGCAAATAGCAATCAGCCCCAGCATTTT. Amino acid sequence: CASSYSRANSNQPQHF.

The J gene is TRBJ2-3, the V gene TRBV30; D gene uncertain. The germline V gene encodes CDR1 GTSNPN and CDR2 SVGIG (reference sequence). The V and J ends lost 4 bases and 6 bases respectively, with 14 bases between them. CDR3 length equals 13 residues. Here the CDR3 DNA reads TGTGCCTGGACTCAGCCTGGAGCGGATACGCAGTATTTT. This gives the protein CAWTQPGADTQYF.

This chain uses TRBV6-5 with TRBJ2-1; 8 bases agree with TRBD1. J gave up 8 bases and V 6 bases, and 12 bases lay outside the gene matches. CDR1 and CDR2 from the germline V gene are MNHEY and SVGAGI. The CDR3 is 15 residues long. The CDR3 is CASRLRTGSKDEQFF. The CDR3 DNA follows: TGTGCCAGCAGGTTACGGACAGGGAGTAAGGATGAGCAGTTCTTC.

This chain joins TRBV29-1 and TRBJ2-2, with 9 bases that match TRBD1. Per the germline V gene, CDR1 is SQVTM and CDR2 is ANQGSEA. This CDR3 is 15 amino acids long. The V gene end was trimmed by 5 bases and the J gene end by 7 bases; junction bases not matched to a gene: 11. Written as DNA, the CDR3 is TGCAGCGTTTTTGGGGGGACAGGGCTCGGCGGGGAGCTGTTTTTT. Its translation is CSVFGGTGLGGELFF.